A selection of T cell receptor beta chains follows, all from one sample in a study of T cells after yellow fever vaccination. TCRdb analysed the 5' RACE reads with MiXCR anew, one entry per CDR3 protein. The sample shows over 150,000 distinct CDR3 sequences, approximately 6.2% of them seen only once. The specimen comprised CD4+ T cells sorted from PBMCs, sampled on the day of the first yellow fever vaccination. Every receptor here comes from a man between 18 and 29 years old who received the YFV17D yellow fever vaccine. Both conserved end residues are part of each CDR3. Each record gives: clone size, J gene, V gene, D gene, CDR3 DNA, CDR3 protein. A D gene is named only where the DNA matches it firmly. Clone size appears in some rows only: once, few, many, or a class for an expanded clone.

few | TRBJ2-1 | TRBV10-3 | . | TGTGCCTCCTCGGACGGCTCGAGCTCCTACAATGAGCAGTTCTTC | CASSDGSSSYNEQFF
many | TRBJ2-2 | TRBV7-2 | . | TGTGCCAGCAGCTTAGATATTCGTAACACCGGGGAGCTGTTTTTT | CASSLDIRNTGELFF
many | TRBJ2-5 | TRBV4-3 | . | TGCGCCAGCAGCCAAGGGTACGGGCAAGAGACCCAGTACTTC | CASSQGYGQETQYF
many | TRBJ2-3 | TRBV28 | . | TGTGCCAGCAGTTTACCGGCTCCAGATACGCAGTATTTT | CASSLPAPDTQYF
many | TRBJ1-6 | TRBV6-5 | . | TGTGCCAGCCATCGGGGGTGGCCCTCCTATAATTCACCCCTCCACTTT | CASHRGWPSYNSPLHF
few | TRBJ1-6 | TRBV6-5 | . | TGTGCCAGCAGTTACAGGGAGTCTAATTCACCCCTCCACTTT | CASSYRESNSPLHF
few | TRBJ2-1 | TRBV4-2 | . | TGTGCCAGCAGCCTCGGGTTCCACAATGAGCAGTTCTTC | CASSLGFHNEQFF
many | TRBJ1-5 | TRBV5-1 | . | TGCGCCAGCAGCTTAACTGGGAATCAGCCCCAGCATTTT | CASSLTGNQPQHF
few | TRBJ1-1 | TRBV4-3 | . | TGCGCCAGCAGCCAAGATGTCGGGGGGCTTAACACTGAAGCTTTCTTT | CASSQDVGGLNTEAFF
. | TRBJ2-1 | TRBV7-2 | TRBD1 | TGTGCCAGCAGCTCCTGGGACAGGGGCCACAATGAGCAGTTCTTC | CASSSWDRGHNEQFF
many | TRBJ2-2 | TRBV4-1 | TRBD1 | TGCGCCAGCAGCCAAGAGTCGCAGGGGGCTAGGCAGACCGGGGAGCTGTTTTTT | CASSQESQGARQTGELFF
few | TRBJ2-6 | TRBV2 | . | TGTGCCAGCAGTTGGGTTCGGGCCAACGTCCTGACTTTC | CASSWVRANVLTF
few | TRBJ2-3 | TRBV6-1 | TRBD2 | TGTGCCAGCAGCGTAGCGGGTATCGATACGCAGTATTTT | CASSVAGIDTQYF
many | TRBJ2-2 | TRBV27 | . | TGTGCCAGCAGTTTTAAAGCGATAGGGACCGGGGAGCTGTTTTTT | CASSFKAIGTGELFF
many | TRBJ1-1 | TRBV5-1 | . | TGCGCCAGCAGCTTGGACAGGGCGGATGAAGCTTTCTTT | CASSLDRADEAFF
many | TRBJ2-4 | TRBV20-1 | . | TGCAGTGCTAGAGATCGGAGGGAGGTGGCCAAAAACATTCAGTACTTC | CSARDRREVAKNIQYF
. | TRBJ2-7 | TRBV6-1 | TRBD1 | TGTGCCAGCAGAGGACAGGGGGGAACCTACGAGCAGTACTTC | CASRGQGGTYEQYF
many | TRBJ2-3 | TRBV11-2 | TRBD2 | TGTGCCAGCAGCTTGGGCGGGGGGGCCACAGATACGCAGTATTTT | CASSLGGGATDTQYF
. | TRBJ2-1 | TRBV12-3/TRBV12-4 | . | TGTGCCAGCAGCCGCGCCGTCGGGGAGCAGTTCTTC | CASSRAVGEQFF
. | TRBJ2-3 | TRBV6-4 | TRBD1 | TGTGCCAGAGACAGGGTTTACACAGATACGCAGTATTTT | CARDRVYTDTQYF
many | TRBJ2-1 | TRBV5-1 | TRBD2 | TGCGCCAGCAGCAAGTGGGGGGGGAGCGATGAGCAGTTCTTC | CASSKWGGSDEQFF
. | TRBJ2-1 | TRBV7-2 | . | TGTGCCAGCAGCCGAGGGGACTTCGGCTACAATGAGCAGTTCTTC | CASSRGDFGYNEQFF
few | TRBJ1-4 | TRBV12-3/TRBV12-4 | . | TGTGCCAGCAGTGGGACACCTACAACTAATGAAAAACTGTTTTTT | CASSGTPTTNEKLFF
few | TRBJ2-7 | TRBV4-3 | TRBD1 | TGCGCCAGCAGCCAGGCCGGGACAGGGACCTACGAGCAGTACTTC | CASSQAGTGTYEQYF
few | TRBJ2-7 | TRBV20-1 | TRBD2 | TGCAGTGCTGCACCGACTAGCGGGGGGGCTAGCTCCTACGAGCAGTACTTC | CSAAPTSGGASSYEQYF
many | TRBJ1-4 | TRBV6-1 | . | TGTGCCAGCACCGCCCCAGGGCCTTTGGAAAAACTGTTTTTT | CASTAPGPLEKLFF
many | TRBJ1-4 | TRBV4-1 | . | TGCGCCAGCAGCCAAGTTGGGACGACTAATGAAAAACTGTTTTTT | CASSQVGTTNEKLFF